Listed below are T cell receptor beta chains from one sample, sequenced in a study of molecular identifiers for immune sequencing clone quantification. TCRdb re-derived calls from the PCR reads in MiXCR, one entry per CDR3 protein. The sample lists roughly 300,000 distinct CDR3 sequences, roughly a quarter seen once, with roughly 0.7% in the top ten. The specimen sequenced was naive CD8+ T cells from blood, with Jurkat cell RNA spiked in. The receptor source for this set is a human donor in good health. Some libraries in this study had Jurkat cell RNA spiked in. CDR3s include the opening cysteine and the closing phenylalanine or tryptophan. D genes are given only for firm matches. Only part of the rows carry a size: once, few, many, or a class if the clone is expanded.

CDR3aa	CDR3nt	d_gene	v_gene	j_gene	abundance
CASSYSYAGDNSPLHF	TGTGCCAGCAGTTACTCGTATGCAGGCGATAATTCACCCCTCCACTTT	.	TRBV6-5	TRBJ1-6	.
CSAREGLAVSYEQYF	TGCAGTGCTAGAGAGGGACTAGCGGTCTCCTACGAGCAGTACTTC	TRBD2	TRBV20-1	TRBJ2-7	few
CASSVWDRGFYGEQFF	TGTGCCAGCAGCGTATGGGACAGGGGGTTTTACGGTGAGCAGTTCTTC	TRBD1	TRBV9	TRBJ2-1	.
CASSPQISTDTQYF	TGTGCCAGCAGTCCGCAGATCAGCACAGATACGCAGTATTTT	.	TRBV28	TRBJ2-3	many
CASSIVGLDQPQHF	TGTGCCAGTAGTATAGTCGGGCTAGATCAGCCCCAACATTTT	.	TRBV19	TRBJ1-5	few
CASSLDIETQYF	TGCGCCAGCAGCTTGGATATCGAGACCCAGTACTTC	.	TRBV5-1	TRBJ2-5	many
CASSFTGTAGDEQYF	TGTGCCAGCAGCTTTACCGGGACGGCCGGGGACGAGCAGTACTTC	.	TRBV7-9	TRBJ2-7	many
CASSLDRGYSYEQYF	TGTGCCAGCAGCTTGGACAGGGGTTACTCCTACGAGCAGTACTTC	TRBD1	TRBV7-9	TRBJ2-7	few
CASSLRGAGQPQHF	TGTGCCAGCAGTCTTCGGGGGGCGGGACAGCCCCAGCATTTT	.	TRBV13	TRBJ1-5	many
CASSQGLAPDTQYF	TGTGCCAGCAGCCAAGGACTCGCTCCAGATACGCAGTATTTT	.	TRBV5-4	TRBJ2-3	many
CATSRTDQPQHF	TGTGCCACCAGCAGAACTGATCAGCCCCAGCATTTT	.	TRBV15	TRBJ1-5	.
CASSPGPSGTQYF	TGTGCCAGTAGTCCTGGCCCCTCGGGGACCCAGTACTTC	.	TRBV19	TRBJ2-5	few
CASSPVAGAAVGKNIQYF	TGCGCCAGCAGCCCAGTAGCGGGAGCGGCGGTGGGCAAAAACATTCAGTACTTC	TRBD2	TRBV4-1	TRBJ2-4	.
CASSYNGQPSTDTQYF	TGTGCCAGCAGTTACAACGGACAGCCTAGCACAGATACGCAGTATTTT	.	TRBV6-5	TRBJ2-3	few
CASQGSHEQYF	TGTGCCAGCCAGGGTAGCCACGAGCAGTACTTC	.	TRBV2	TRBJ2-7	few
CSSNSNSGRVDTQYF	TGTTCCAGCAACTCAAATAGCGGGAGAGTAGATACACAGTATTTT	TRBD2	TRBV7-2	TRBJ2-3	.
CASSQMMTGRVELFF	TGCGCCAGCAGCCAAATGATGACTGGCCGCGTGGAGCTGTTTTTT	.	TRBV4-1	TRBJ2-2	.
CASSLGPLSNEQLF	TGTGCCAGCAGCTTAGGCCCCTTGAGCAATGAGCAGCTCTTC	.	TRBV7-2	TRBJ2-1	.
CASSGTPRGTQYF	TGTGCCAGCAGTGGAACGCCCCGGGGGACCCAGTACTTC	.	TRBV6-1	TRBJ2-5	.
CASRQRTGQETQYF	TGTGCCAGCAGGCAGAGGACAGGGCAAGAGACCCAGTACTTC	TRBD1	TRBV6-6	TRBJ2-5	many
CTSSLVGYEQYF	TGTACCAGCAGCTTGGTGGGCTACGAGCAGTACTTC	.	TRBV5-4	TRBJ2-7	once
CASTNQTGGRKQYF	TGTGCCAGCACCAACCAGACAGGGGGCAGGAAGCAGTACTTC	TRBD1	TRBV6-5	TRBJ2-7	once
CASSLVGAMAYEQYF	TGTGCCAGCAGTTTAGTTGGGGCCATGGCCTACGAGCAGTACTTC	.	TRBV27	TRBJ2-7	few
CASSPLLLGDTEAFF	TGTGCCAGCAGTCCCCTCCTCCTCGGAGACACTGAAGCTTTCTTT	.	TRBV28	TRBJ1-1	many
CASSEGTATATSGYTF	TGTGCCAGCAGTGAAGGGACAGCCACCGCAACTAGCGGCTACACCTTC	.	TRBV6-1	TRBJ1-2	few
CASSPKPDTQYF	TGCGCCAGCAGCCCTAAGCCAGATACGCAGTATTTT	.	TRBV4-3	TRBJ2-3	many
CASSIETGVVLAKNIQYF	TGTGCCAGTAGTATCGAGACAGGAGTAGTCCTAGCCAAAAACATTCAGTACTTC	.	TRBV19	TRBJ2-4	many
CSVNSGSGELFF	TGCAGCGTCAATAGCGGGTCCGGGGAGCTGTTTTTT	TRBD2	TRBV29-1	TRBJ2-2	many